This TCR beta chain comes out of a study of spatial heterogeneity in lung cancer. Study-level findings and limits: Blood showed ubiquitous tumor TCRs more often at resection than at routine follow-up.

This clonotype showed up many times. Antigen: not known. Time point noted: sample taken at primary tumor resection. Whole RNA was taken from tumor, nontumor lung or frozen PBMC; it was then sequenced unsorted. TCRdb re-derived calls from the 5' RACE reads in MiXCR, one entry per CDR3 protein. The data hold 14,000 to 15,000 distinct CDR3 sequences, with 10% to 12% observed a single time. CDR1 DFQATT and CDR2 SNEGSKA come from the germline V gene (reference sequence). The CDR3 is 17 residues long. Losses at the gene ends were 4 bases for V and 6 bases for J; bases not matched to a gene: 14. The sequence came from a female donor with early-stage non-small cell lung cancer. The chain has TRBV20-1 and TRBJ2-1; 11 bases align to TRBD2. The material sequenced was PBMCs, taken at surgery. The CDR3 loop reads CSATLLAGARRSNEQFF. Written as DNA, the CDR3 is TGCAGTGCTACCCTACTAGCGGGGGCGCGAAGGTCCAATGAGCAGTTCTTC.